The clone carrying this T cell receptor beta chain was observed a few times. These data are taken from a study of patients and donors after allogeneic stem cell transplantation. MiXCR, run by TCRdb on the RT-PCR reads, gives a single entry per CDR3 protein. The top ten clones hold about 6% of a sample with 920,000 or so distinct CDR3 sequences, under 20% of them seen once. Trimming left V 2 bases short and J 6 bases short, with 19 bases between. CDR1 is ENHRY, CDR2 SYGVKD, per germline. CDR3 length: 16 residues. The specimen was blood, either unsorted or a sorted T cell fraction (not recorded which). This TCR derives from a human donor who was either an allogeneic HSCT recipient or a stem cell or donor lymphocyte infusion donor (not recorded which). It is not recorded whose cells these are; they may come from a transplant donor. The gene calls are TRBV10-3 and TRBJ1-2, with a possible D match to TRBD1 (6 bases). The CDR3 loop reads CAISEIGPGRGHGYTF. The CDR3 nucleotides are TGTGCCATCAGTGAGATTGGTCCGGGCAGGGGACATGGCTACACCTTC.